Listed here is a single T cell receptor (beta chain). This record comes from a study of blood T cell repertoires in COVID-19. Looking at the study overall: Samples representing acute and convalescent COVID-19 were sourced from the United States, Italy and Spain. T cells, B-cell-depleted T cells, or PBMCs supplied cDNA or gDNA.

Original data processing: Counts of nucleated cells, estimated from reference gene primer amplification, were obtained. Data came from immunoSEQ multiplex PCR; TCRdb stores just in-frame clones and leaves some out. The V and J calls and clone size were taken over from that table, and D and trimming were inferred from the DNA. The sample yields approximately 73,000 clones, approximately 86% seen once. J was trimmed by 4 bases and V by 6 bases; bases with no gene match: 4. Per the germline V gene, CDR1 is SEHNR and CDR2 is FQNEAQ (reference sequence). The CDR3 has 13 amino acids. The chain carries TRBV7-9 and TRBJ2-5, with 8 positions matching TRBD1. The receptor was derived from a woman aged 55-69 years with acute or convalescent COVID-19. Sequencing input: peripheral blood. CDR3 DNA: TGTGCCAGCAGGACAGGGGTGAGAGAGACCCAGTACTTC. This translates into CASRTGVRETQYF.